One sample yielded the 26 T cell receptor beta chains listed below, sequenced in a study of neurological immune-mediated disorders. Specified time point: longitudinal time-point 1 (baseline). MiXCR, applied by TCRdb to the 5' RACE reads, yields one record per CDR3 protein. The data hold over 55,000 distinct CDR3 sequences, with about 11% observed a single time. The sequenced sample was PBMCs. These receptors were obtained from a male donor with HTLV-1-associated myelopathy (HAM/TSP).

The sample holds many counts of this clonotype. V and J are TRBV20-1 and TRBJ1-2; a possible D gene is TRBD1 (5 bases). The V gene's germline CDR1 is DFQATT and CDR2 SNEGSKA (reference sequence). The CDR3 is 15 amino acids. V was clipped by 0 bases and J by 0 bases, with 11 bases between them. CDR3 in amino acids: CSARDQGGPNYGYTF. The CDR3, as DNA: TGCAGTGCTAGAGATCAGGGTGGACCTAACTATGGCTACACCTTC.

This clonotype was recorded many times. This chain joins TRBV3-1 and TRBJ2-1; 9 positions agree with TRBD2. The ends lost 0 bases at V and 8 bases at J; junction bases unmatched: 5. The CDR3 runs to 15 residues. Germline loops: CDR1 LGHDT, CDR2 YNNKEL (reference sequence). The CDR3 DNA is TGTGCCAGCAGCCAAGATGCGGGGGGGCCCTATGAGCAGTTCTTC. It encodes CASSQDAGGPYEQFF.

This clonotype appeared many times. The chain combines TRBV5-1 with TRBJ2-6; perhaps D is TRBD1 or TRBD2 (5 bases each). The germline gives CDR1 SGHRS, CDR2 YFSETQ. V lost 6 bases, J lost 2 bases, and 15 bases lay in between. The CDR3 has 16 residues. The CDR3 nucleotides read TGCGCCAGCAACTATCCTGGGGGTCCTGGGGCCAACGTCCTGACTTTC. Its translation: CASNYPGGPGANVLTF.

This clonotype appeared many times. The chain joins TRBV6-5 to TRBJ2-7, with TRBD1 matching over 9 bases. This CDR3 is 16 amino acids long. The germline gives CDR1 MNHEY, CDR2 SVGAGI. With V trimmed by 0 bases and J by 5 bases, 8 bases remained unmatched. CDR3 sequence reads: CASSYSRRDRAHEQYF. The CDR3 DNA is TGTGCCAGCAGTTACTCGAGGCGGGACAGGGCCCACGAGCAGTACTTC.

This clonotype was observed many times. The rearrangement links TRBV20-1 to TRBJ2-5, with D tentatively TRBD2 (6 bases). With 6 bases removed from V and 0 bases from J, the gap between germline ends came to 14 bases. The CDR3 is 14 amino acids. Germline CDR1 and CDR2: DFQATT and SNEGSKA (reference sequence). The CDR3 loop reads CSASWGDYQETQYF. The CDR3 DNA sequence: TGCAGTGCCAGTTGGGGGGACTACCAAGAGACCCAGTACTTC.

This clonotype was counted at least ten times. This sequence joins TRBV20-1 and TRBJ1-4; a possible D gene is TRBD1 (6 bases). Germline V gene lookup returns CDR1 DFQATT and CDR2 SNEGSKA (reference sequence). The CDR3 sequence is 13 residues long. V was clipped by 4 bases and J by 5 bases, with 11 bases between them. As DNA, the CDR3 is TGCAGTGCTAAGGAGGGGGGGAATGAAAAACTGTTTTTT. Encoded protein: CSAKEGGNEKLFF.

There are many counts of this clonotype. The V and J genes are TRBV7-2 and TRBJ2-7, with D uncertain. Germline V lookup: CDR1 SGHTA, CDR2 FQGNSA. This CDR3 is built from 13 residues. Trimming stripped 1 base from V and 5 bases from J, with 9 bases between. The CDR3 sequence: CASSLVWADEQYF. Written as DNA, the CDR3 is TGTGCCAGCAGCTTAGTGTGGGCAGACGAGCAGTACTTC.

The chain links TRBV28 to TRBJ1-2; 7 bases are a match to TRBD1. The junction had 7 bases not matched to a gene; V was cut back by 6 bases and J by 6 bases. The germline V gene encodes CDR1 MDHEN and CDR2 SYDVKM. This CDR3 is 13 amino acids long. The chain's CDR3 is CASSQGTANGYTF. DNA of the CDR3: TGTGCCAGCAGCCAAGGGACAGCTAATGGCTACACCTTC.

This clonotype was seen ten or more times. V gene TRBV3-1 combines with J gene TRBJ2-4, with TRBD2 matching 10 bases. V was clipped by 0 bases and J by 13 bases; unmatched bases: 3. CDR1 is LGHDT, CDR2 YNNKEL, per germline (reference sequence). The CDR3 length is 13 residues. The CDR3 bases are TGTGCCAGCAGCCAAGACACTAGCGGGGTCCAGTACTTC. Protein product: CASSQDTSGVQYF.

This clonotype showed up many times. The chain is built from TRBV5-1 and TRBJ2-7, with 13 bases identical to TRBD2. This CDR3 contains 17 residues. Germline values: CDR1 SGHRS, CDR2 YFSETQ. J was trimmed by 0 bases and V by 5 bases; bases with no gene match: 8. CDR3 in DNA: TGCGCCAGCAGTCCGGGACTAGCGGGGCCCAGCTCCTACGAGCAGTACTTC. Amino acids: CASSPGLAGPSSYEQYF.

In this sample, this clonotype turned up many times. V and J are TRBV6-2 or TRBV6-3 and TRBJ2-7; TRBD2 agrees at 7 bases. Germline V gene data show CDR1 as MNHEY and CDR2 as SVGEGT. V dropped 0 bases and J dropped 1; count of bases not matched to a gene: 3. CDR3 size: 15 residues. The CDR3 here is CASSYSGGGSYEQYF. The CDR3 DNA follows: TGTGCCAGCAGTTACTCAGGCGGGGGATCCTACGAGCAGTACTTC.

At least ten counts were recorded for this clonotype. V usage is TRBV7-9 and J usage is TRBJ2-1, with D unclear. Germline CDR1 and CDR2: SEHNR and FQNEAQ (reference sequence). Trimming removed 5 bases from V and 6 bases from J, with 5 bases in between. The CDR3 extends over 11 amino acids. The CDR3 protein is CASSVSNEQFF. Written as DNA, the CDR3 is TGTGCCAGCAGCGTTAGCAATGAGCAGTTCTTC. Filled out from reference TRBV7-9 and TRBJ2-1, the complete variable domain reads DTGVSQNPRHKITKRGQNVTFRCDPISEHNRLYWYRQTLGQGPEFLTYFQNEAQLEKSRLLSDRFSAERPKGSFSTLEIQRTEQGDSAMYLCASSVSNEQFFGPGTRLTVL.

This clonotype was seen more than once but under ten times. Since a much larger clone is just one base distant, this may be a read error. The chain joins TRBV7-9 to TRBJ1-1; D is unclear. Germline V gives CDR1 SEHNR, CDR2 FQNEAQ (reference sequence). The CDR3 covers 13 residues. The germline V and J ends were trimmed by 1 base and 5 bases, with 8 bases remaining between them. The CDR3 bases are TGTGCCAGCAGCTTAGAGGTCATGACTGAAGCTTTCTTT. Amino acids: CASSLEVMTEAFF.

This clonotype was counted at least ten times. This sequence joins TRBV10-3 and TRBJ1-1; 8 bases fit TRBD1. Looked up from germline, CDR1 is ENHRY and CDR2 is SYGVKD. CDR3 size: 15 residues. J lost 8 bases, V lost 4 bases, and 12 bases had no gene match. The CDR3: CAISGQTGDLGEAFF. CDR3 in DNA: TGTGCCATCAGTGGCCAGACAGGGGACCTTGGAGAAGCTTTCTTT.

Only a few counts were recorded for this clonotype. CDR3 protein: CASHAGIGRLYEQYF. CDR3 bases: TGTGCCAGCCACGCCGGGATAGGGAGGCTTTACGAGCAGTACTTC. This chain joins TRBV6-1 and TRBJ2-7; D is possibly TRBD2 (6 bases). Trimming removed 8 bases from V and 4 bases from J, with 21 bases in between. Germline V gives CDR1 MNHNS, CDR2 SASEGT. CDR3 length: 15 residues.

This clonotype was picked up many times. V gene TRBV7-3 combines with J gene TRBJ2-3; TRBD2 matches at 12 bases. V was clipped by 2 bases and J by 4 bases; unmatched bases: 4. Germline assignment: CDR1 SGHTA and CDR2 FQGTGA. The CDR3 loop spans 16 amino acids. CDR3 coding DNA: TGTGCCAGCAGCTTACTAGCGGGGGGGCCAGCAGATACGCAGTATTTT. Its translation is CASSLLAGGPADTQYF.

This chain connects TRBV5-1 to TRBJ1-4; no firm D call. This CDR3 comprises 15 residues. CDR1 is SGHRS, CDR2 YFSETQ, per germline. Trimming took off 4 bases at V and 5 bases at J, with 15 bases between the two ends. The CDR3 here is CASSPLEGMNEKLFF. The CDR3 DNA reads TGCGCCAGCAGCCCCTTGGAAGGGATGAATGAAAAACTGTTTTTT.

In regard to this clonotype: The junction does not match germline at one end; this may be a read error. The chain has TRBV7-9 and TRBJ2-2; tentatively, D is TRBD2 (6 bases). The CDR3 totals 16 residues. Germline V gives CDR1 SEHNR, CDR2 FQNEAQ (reference sequence). CDR3 nucleotides: TGTGGCAGCAGCGCGGAGACTAGACGGGCCACCGGGGAGCTGTTTTTT. This encodes CGSSAETRRATGELFF.

This clonotype occurred many times. The chain combines TRBV7-6 with TRBJ2-7; D unresolved. CDR1 is SGHVS, CDR2 FNYEAQ, per germline. The CDR3 covers 15 residues. V lost 2 bases and J 2 bases, leaving 13 bases between the germline ends. The CDR3 nucleotides read TGTGCCAGCAGCTTAAGGATTGACCGACCCTACGAGCAGTACTTC. The encoded protein is CASSLRIDRPYEQYF.

This clonotype showed up many times. The chain uses TRBV5-6 and TRBJ2-5, with 7 bases aligning to TRBD2. Germline assignment: CDR1 SGHDT and CDR2 YYEEEE. V gave up 2 bases and J gave up 1 base; unmatched junction bases: 2. The CDR3 contains 14 residues. The CDR3 loop reads CASSFGRGQETQYF. The CDR3 coding sequence is TGTGCCAGCAGCTTTGGGAGGGGCCAAGAGACCCAGTACTTC.

This clonotype was counted at least ten times. J is TRBJ1-2 and V is TRBV20-1; possible D gene TRBD1, 6 bases. Germline values: CDR1 DFQATT, CDR2 SNEGSKA (reference sequence). V shed 0 bases and J shed 3 bases, with 14 bases lying between them. The CDR3 has 15 amino acids. The chain's CDR3 is CSARDLTGGDYGYTF. The CDR3 DNA follows: TGCAGTGCTAGAGATCTCACGGGGGGCGACTATGGCTACACCTTC.

The gene calls are TRBV20-1 and TRBJ2-4; D may correspond to TRBD1 or TRBD2 (5 bases each). Looked up from germline, CDR1 is DFQATT and CDR2 is SNEGSKA (reference sequence). The CDR3 sequence is 13 residues long. Deletions cut 4 bases from V and 4 bases from J, with 11 bases between. In DNA form, the CDR3 reads TGCAGTGCTATATCGGGGCCAAAAAACATTCAGTACTTC. Translating it yields CSAISGPKNIQYF.

This clonotype was detected ten times or more. The chain recombines TRBV9 with TRBJ1-1; no definite D call. The CDR3 is 15 residues long. V dropped 0 bases and J dropped 0 bases, with 9 bases sitting between them. The germline V gene encodes CDR1 SGDLS and CDR2 YYNGEE. CDR3 loop: CASSVGLRMNTEAFF. CDR3 nucleotides: TGTGCCAGCAGCGTAGGTCTTCGGATGAACACTGAAGCTTTCTTT.

This clonotype was counted many times. CDR3: CSARKGQPFEKLFF. The CDR3, as DNA: TGCAGTGCTAGAAAAGGACAGCCTTTTGAAAAACTGTTTTTT. V and J are TRBV20-1 and TRBJ1-4; weak D call: TRBD1 (6 bases). This CDR3 has 14 amino acids. CDR1 is DFQATT and CDR2 is SNEGSKA in the germline V gene (reference sequence). V gave up 2 bases and J gave up 7 bases, with 14 bases separating them.

This clonotype was found many times. The J gene is TRBJ2-5, the V gene TRBV9; TRBD2 agrees at 14 bases. V gave up 4 bases and J gave up 5 bases; unmatched junction bases: 4. The CDR3 is 15 residues long. The germline CDR1 and CDR2 sequences are SGDLS and YYNGEE. This CDR3 is CASSLGLAGAETQYF. CDR3 coding DNA: TGTGCCAGCAGCTTGGGACTAGCGGGGGCTGAGACCCAGTACTTC.

A single count supports this clonotype. J is TRBJ1-5 and V is TRBV20-1; D is uncertain. The CDR3 sequence is 13 residues long. Trimming took 3 bases from V and 0 from J, leaving 6 bases between them. From germline, CDR1 is DFQATT and CDR2 SNEGSKA (reference sequence). For the CDR3, the DNA is TGCAGTGCTAGTGCTGATAGCAATCAGCCCCAGCATTTT. This encodes CSASADSNQPQHF.